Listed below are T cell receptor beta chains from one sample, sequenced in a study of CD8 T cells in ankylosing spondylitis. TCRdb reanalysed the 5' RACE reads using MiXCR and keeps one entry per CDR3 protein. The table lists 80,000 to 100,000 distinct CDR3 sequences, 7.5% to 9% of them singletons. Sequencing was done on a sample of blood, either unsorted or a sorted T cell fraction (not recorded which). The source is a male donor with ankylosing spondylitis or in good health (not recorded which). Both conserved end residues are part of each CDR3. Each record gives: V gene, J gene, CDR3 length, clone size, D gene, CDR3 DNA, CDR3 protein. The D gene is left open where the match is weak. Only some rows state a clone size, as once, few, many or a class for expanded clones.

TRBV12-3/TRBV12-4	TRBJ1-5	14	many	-	TGTGCCAGCAGTTTAATACCAACTTATCAGCCCCAGCATTTT	CASSLIPTYQPQHF
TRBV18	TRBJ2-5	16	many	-	TGTGCCAGCTCACCCCGGGGAAGTAACCCACAAGAGACCCAGTACTTC	CASSPRGSNPQETQYF
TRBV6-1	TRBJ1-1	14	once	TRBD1	TGTGCCAGCAGTACAGACAGGGGGACAACTGAAGCTTTCTTT	CASSTDRGTTEAFF
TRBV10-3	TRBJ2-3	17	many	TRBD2	TGTGCCATCAGTGAAAAGGGCGGACTAGCGGCCACAGATACGCAGTATTTT	CAISEKGGLAATDTQYF
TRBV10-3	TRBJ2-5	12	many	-	TGTGCCATCGGGGGGGCCGGGGAGACCCAGTACTTC	CAIGGAGETQYF
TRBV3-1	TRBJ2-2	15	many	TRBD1	TGTGCCAGCAGCCAAGTGGGACAGGGGACCGGGGAGCTGTTTTTT	CASSQVGQGTGELFF
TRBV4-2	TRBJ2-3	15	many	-	TGTGCCAGCAGCCAAGATCCGGGAGTTAAAGATACGCAGTATTTT	CASSQDPGVKDTQYF
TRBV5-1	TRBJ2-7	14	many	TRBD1	TGCGCCAGCAGGCCGGGACAGACCTCGGGCGAGCAGTACTTC	CASRPGQTSGEQYF
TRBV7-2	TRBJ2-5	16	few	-	TGTGCCAGCAGCTTAGCCGAGACTTACACACTTGAGACCCAGTACTTC	CASSLAETYTLETQYF
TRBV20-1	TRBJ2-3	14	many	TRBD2	TGCAGTGCTAGGGGGACTAGCGGGAGTAGCACGCAGTATTTT	CSARGTSGSSTQYF
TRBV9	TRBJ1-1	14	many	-	TGTGCCAGCAGCGTAGACACTCGCCGGGTAGAAGCTTTCTTT	CASSVDTRRVEAFF
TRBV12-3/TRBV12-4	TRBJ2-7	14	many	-	TGTGCCAGCAGTCGGACGTCAGGGAGCTACGAGCAGTACTTC	CASSRTSGSYEQYF
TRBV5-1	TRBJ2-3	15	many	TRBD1	TGCGCCAGCAGTTCCGGACAGGGGGCTATAGATACGCAGTATTTT	CASSSGQGAIDTQYF
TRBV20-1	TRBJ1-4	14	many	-	TGCAGTGCTACCGACAGGCGCACCCGGGAAAAACTGTTTTTT	CSATDRRTREKLFF
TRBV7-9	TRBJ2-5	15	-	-	TGTGCCAGCACCTTCTCCCGGGACATAGAGGAGACCCAGTACTTC	CASTFSRDIEETQYF
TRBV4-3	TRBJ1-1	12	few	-	TGCGCCAGCAGCGCAGCCAACACTGAAGCTTTCTTT	CASSAANTEAFF
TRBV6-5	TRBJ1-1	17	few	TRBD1	TGTGCCAGCACCATCACGGGACAGGGTCGACTAATGGGTGAAGCTTTCTTT	CASTITGQGRLMGEAFF
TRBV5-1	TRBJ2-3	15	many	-	TGCGCCAGCAAGGGCGGCGTATTCGGCACAGATACGCAGTATTTT	CASKGGVFGTDTQYF
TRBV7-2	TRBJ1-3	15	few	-	TGTGCCAGCAGCTCCCTCAGGGGCTCTGGAAACACCATATATTTT	CASSSLRGSGNTIYF
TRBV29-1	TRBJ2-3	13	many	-	TGCAGCGTTGTTCGGACAGGCACAGATACGCAGTATTTT	CSVVRTGTDTQYF
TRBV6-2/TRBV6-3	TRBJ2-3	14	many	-	TGTGCCAGCGTCACAAGGGGCAAGGTGGATACGCAGTATTTT	CASVTRGKVDTQYF
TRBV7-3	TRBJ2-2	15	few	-	TGTGCCAGCAGCCCGGCCACTCAGGGCACCGGGGAGCTGTTTTTT	CASSPATQGTGELFF
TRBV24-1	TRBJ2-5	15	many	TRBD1	TGTGCCACCAGTGATGGAGTGGGACAGGCGGAGACCCAGTACTTC	CATSDGVGQAETQYF
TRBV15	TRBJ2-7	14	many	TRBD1	TGTGCCACCAGGAACCGACAGGGGGACTACGAGCAGTACTTC	CATRNRQGDYEQYF
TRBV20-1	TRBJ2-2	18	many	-	TGCAGTGCTAGAGATCATGGCGTAGGGGCCCTAAACACCGGGGAGCTGTTTTTT	CSARDHGVGALNTGELFF
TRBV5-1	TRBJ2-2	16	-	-	TGCGCCAGCAGCTTGGCGGGGAGGCCCTACACCGGGGAGCTGTTTTTT	CASSLAGRPYTGELFF
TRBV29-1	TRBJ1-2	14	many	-	TGCAGCGTTGAAGTTCGAGGCAGGGACCATGGCTACACCTTC	CSVEVRGRDHGYTF
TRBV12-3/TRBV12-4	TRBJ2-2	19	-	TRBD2	TGTGCCAGCTGTTTATATTGGACTAGCGGGAGGGAGAACACCGGGGAGCTGTTTTTT	CASCLYWTSGRENTGELFF